These 30 T cell receptor beta chains were sequenced from one sample in a study of blood T cell repertoires in COVID-19. Profiling relied on immunoSEQ multiplex PCR, and the TCRdb table lists in-frame clones only, not all of them. This table has roughly 60,000 clones, about 87% appearing once. Sequencing input: peripheral blood. The receptors derive from a man in his forties with COVID-19, enrolled during active disease.

V usage is TRBV18 and J usage is TRBJ1-2; 7 nucleotides match TRBD1. The germline gives CDR1 KGHSH, CDR2 LQKENI. J lost 1 base, V lost 6 bases, and 5 bases had no gene match. The CDR3 loop spans 14 amino acids. The CDR3 region is CASSLRDSNYGYTF. CDR3 bases: TGTGCCAGCTCTCTACGGGACAGTAACTATGGCTACACCTTC.

This clone turned up a few times. The chain employs TRBV15 and TRBJ2-1; D not certain. The germline V and J ends were trimmed by 5 bases and 0 bases, with 2 bases remaining between them. This CDR3 is 12 amino acids long. Germline V lookup: CDR1 LNHNV, CDR2 YYDKDF (reference sequence). CDR3 region: CATSRSYNEQFF. The DNA for the CDR3 is TGTGCCACCAGCCGCTCCTACAATGAGCAGTTCTTC.

The chain uses TRBV27 and TRBJ2-1; possibly TRBD1 for D (5 bases). The CDR3 contains 15 residues. Germline CDR1 is MNHEY and CDR2 is SMNVEV (reference sequence). V gave up 6 bases and J gave up 1 base, with 13 bases separating them. CDR3 in amino acids: CASSRQTGSYNEQFF. For the CDR3, the DNA is TGTGCCAGCAGCCGACAGACCGGGTCCTACAATGAGCAGTTCTTC.

The chain couples TRBV9 to TRBJ1-3; 7 bases are shared with TRBD1. The CDR3 sequence is 15 residues long. In germline, CDR1 is SGDLS, CDR2 YYNGEE. The V and J ends lost 4 bases and 2 bases, in that order; junction bases with no gene match: 6. Here the CDR3 reads CASSPQQGTGNTIYF. In DNA form, the CDR3 reads TGTGCCAGCAGCCCACAACAGGGGACTGGAAACACCATATATTTT.

This clone was observed once. The chain recombines TRBV18 with TRBJ1-4, with 10 bases identical to TRBD1. The CDR3 spans 15 residues. After removal of 1 base from V and 8 bases from J, the junction contained 4 bases not matched to a gene. Germline V gene lookup returns CDR1 KGHSH and CDR2 LQKENI. The CDR3 region is CASSPRTGGMEKLFF. For the CDR3, the DNA is TGTGCCAGCTCACCACGGACAGGGGGGATGGAAAAACTGTTTTTT.

The rearrangement links TRBV5-6 to TRBJ1-2; TRBD1 aligns across 8 bases. The CDR3 is 13 amino acids. Germline V gives CDR1 SGHDT, CDR2 YYEEEE. V dropped 0 bases and J dropped 7; count of bases not matched to a gene: 2. The chain's CDR3 is CASSLGTGFGYTF. In nucleotides, the CDR3 is TGTGCCAGCAGCTTGGGGACAGGGTTTGGCTACACCTTC.

This chain connects TRBV30 to TRBJ2-7; 8 nucleotides match TRBD2. This CDR3 is built from 15 residues. Looked up from germline, CDR1 is GTSNPN and CDR2 is SVGIG (reference sequence). Trimming cost V 1 base and J 0 bases; bases outside gene matches: 5. CDR3 bases: TGTGCCTGGAGTGGGGGGGGGACTAGCTCCTACGAGCAGTACTTC. It yields the protein CAWSGGGTSSYEQYF.

The chain joins TRBV19 to TRBJ2-5; D uncertain. Germline lookup yields CDR1 LNHDA and CDR2 SQIVND (reference sequence). There are 12 residues in the CDR3. With 3 bases removed from V and 2 bases from J, the gap between germline ends came to 4 bases. CDR3 loop: CASSIGQETQYF. The DNA of the CDR3 is TGTGCCAGTAGTATCGGGCAAGAGACCCAGTACTTC.

The chain recombines TRBV30 with TRBJ2-5; D is unclear. The CDR3 runs 11 residues. CDR1 GTSNPN and CDR2 SVGIG come from the germline V gene (reference sequence). Trimming took off 0 bases at V and 4 bases at J, with 3 bases between the two ends. The CDR3 region is CAWSVAETQYF. The CDR3 DNA is TGTGCCTGGAGTGTAGCAGAGACCCAGTACTTC.

This clone was counted once. This sequence joins TRBV7-9 and TRBJ2-5; D is possibly TRBD2 (6 bases). From germline, CDR1 is SEHNR and CDR2 FQNEAQ (reference sequence). Trimming removed 5 bases from V and 8 bases from J, with 15 bases in between. This CDR3 is 13 amino acids long. The CDR3, as DNA: TGTGCCAGCAGCCCCCGACTAGACTCCACCCAGTACTTC. Amino acid sequence: CASSPRLDSTQYF.

The V and J genes are TRBV2 and TRBJ2-3, with a tentative D call TRBD2 (6 bases). Germline V gene lookup returns CDR1 SNHLY and CDR2 FYNNEI. Trimming took off 6 bases at V and 3 bases at J, with 13 bases between the two ends. CDR3 size: 14 residues. In DNA, the CDR3 is TGTGCCAGCAGGGAGCTAGCGCCTACAGATACGCAGTATTTT. Amino acids: CASRELAPTDTQYF. The variable domain in full, completed from reference TRBV2 and TRBJ2-3, reads EPEVTQTPSHQVTQMGQEVILRCVPISNHLYFYWYRQILGQKVEFLVSFYNNEISEKSEIFDDQFSVERPDGSNFTLKIRSTKLEDSAMYFCASRELAPTDTQYFGPGTRLTVL.

This clone appeared a single time. The chain recombines TRBV5-1 with TRBJ2-1; TRBD2 might be the D (6 bases). CDR1 is SGHRS and CDR2 is YFSETQ in the germline V gene. Between the trimmed V and J ends, which lost 1 base and 7 bases, there was a span of 15 bases. The CDR3 runs to 15 residues. The CDR3 spells CASSLTGEGRNEQFF. The DNA of the CDR3 is TGCGCCAGCAGCTTGACGGGAGAAGGTAGAAATGAGCAGTTCTTC.

There are a few counts of this clone. The chain recombines TRBV2 with TRBJ2-2; 7 bases align to TRBD1. CDR3 size: 14 residues. The germline CDR1 and CDR2 sequences are SNHLY and FYNNEI. J was trimmed by 1 base and V by 4 bases; bases with no gene match: 0. The DNA for the CDR3 is TGTGCCAGCAGTGGACAGGGGAACACCGGGGAGCTGTTTTTT. Amino acid sequence: CASSGQGNTGELFF.

V is TRBV27 and J is TRBJ1-6; perhaps TRBD1 as D (5 bases). Germline-derived CDR1 and CDR2 are MNHEY and SMNVEV (reference sequence). The CDR3 is 14 residues long. V gave up 3 bases and J gave up 8 bases, with 11 bases separating them. The CDR3 loop reads CASSFQGRDSPLHF. CDR3 sequence (DNA): TGTGCCAGCAGTTTTCAGGGTCGGGATTCACCCCTCCACTTT.

The V and J genes are TRBV28 and TRBJ1-1; D not certain. The CDR3 has 12 amino acids. Trimming took 3 bases from V and 6 from J, leaving 8 bases between them. Germline CDR1 MDHEN, CDR2 SYDVKM. The CDR3 DNA reads as TGTGCCAGCAGTTTTTTCCGGTCTGAAGCTTTCTTT. Translated: CASSFFRSEAFF. Supplemented by reference TRBV28 and TRBJ1-1, the full variable domain reads DVKVTQSSRYLVKRTGEKVFLECVQDMDHENMFWYRQDPGLGLRLIYFSYDVKMKEKGDIPEGYSVSREKKERFSLILESASTNQTSMYLCASSFFRSEAFFGQGTRLTVV.

V is TRBV18 and J is TRBJ2-7, with D possibly matching TRBD1 (5 bases). The CDR3 loop spans 15 amino acids. Germline loops: CDR1 KGHSH, CDR2 LQKENI. The V end lost 0 bases, the J end lost 2 bases, and 11 bases lay between the germline ends. As DNA, the CDR3 is TGTGCCAGCTCACCACCTGGTGGGGCCCCCTACGAGCAGTACTTC. It translates to CASSPPGGAPYEQYF.

The genes are TRBV5-1 and TRBJ2-1, with a tentative D call TRBD2 (8 bases). V was clipped by 4 bases and J by 4 bases, with 15 bases between them. Looked up from germline, CDR1 is SGHRS and CDR2 is YFSETQ. This CDR3 region has 15 residues. CDR3 loop: CASSRDSGGYNEQFF. CDR3 coding DNA: TGCGCCAGCAGCAGGGACAGCGGGGGATACAATGAGCAGTTCTTC.

The V call is TRBV29-1, the J call TRBJ2-3; no clear D. With 7 bases removed from V and 3 bases from J, the gap between germline ends came to 14 bases. Per the germline V gene, CDR1 is SQVTM and CDR2 is ANQGSEA. CDR3 length: 13 amino acids. The CDR3 loop reads CSAETLFTDTQYF. The CDR3 DNA sequence: TGCAGCGCCGAAACGCTATTTACAGATACGCAGTATTTT.

This sequence joins TRBV27 and TRBJ2-7; TRBD2 agrees at 7 bases. V lost 1 base to trimming and J lost 3 bases; unmatched junction nucleotides: 3. This CDR3 comprises 14 residues. Per the germline V gene, CDR1 is MNHEY and CDR2 is SMNVEV (reference sequence). The CDR3 nucleotides are TGTGCCAGCAGTTTATTTGGCGGGAGCTACGAGCAGTACTTC. It codes for CASSLFGGSYEQYF.

This chain uses TRBV2 with TRBJ2-7, with TRBD2 matching over 8 bases. The J segment lost 0 bases and the V segment lost 8 bases, leaving 15 bases of the junction unmatched. CDR1 and CDR2 from the germline V gene are SNHLY and FYNNEI. The CDR3 length is 17 residues. CDR3 in amino acids: CASGGSDQREYSYEQYF. As DNA, the CDR3 is TGTGCCAGCGGGGGGTCGGATCAGCGGGAGTACTCCTACGAGCAGTACTTC.

V usage is TRBV6-6 and J usage is TRBJ2-1, with 12 bases aligning to TRBD2. The germline V gene has CDR1 MNHNY and CDR2 SVGAGI (reference sequence). The CDR3 is 14 amino acids. Germline trimming cut 5 bases from V and 10 bases from J; bases unmatched to any gene: 6. Written as DNA, the CDR3 is TGTGCCAGCAGTCGGGGACTAGCGGGTAAAGAGCAGTTCTTC. Translated, it gives CASSRGLAGKEQFF.

V and J are TRBV29-1 and TRBJ1-5, with a possible D match to TRBD1 (6 bases). CDR3 length: 14 residues. The germline V gene encodes CDR1 SQVTM and CDR2 ANQGSEA. The V end was cut by 4 bases, the J end by 1 base, with 11 bases between. The CDR3, as DNA: TGCAGCGTTGGGGAGGGGGGGAGCAATCAGCCCCAGCATTTT. Its protein product is CSVGEGGSNQPQHF.

The chain carries TRBV5-1 and TRBJ2-5, with 11 nucleotides matching TRBD2. Germline V gene data show CDR1 as SGHRS and CDR2 as YFSETQ. V was clipped by 0 bases and J by 5 bases; unmatched bases: 9. The CDR3 totals 17 residues. CDR3 in amino acids: CASSLGGLAGRLETQYF. The CDR3 nucleotides read TGCGCCAGCAGCTTGGGTGGACTAGCGGGCCGGTTGGAGACCCAGTACTTC.

V usage is TRBV29-1 and J usage is TRBJ2-3; D may be TRBD2 (6 bases). The V gene lost 7 bases and the J gene lost 5 bases, with 16 bases spanning the gap. In germline, CDR1 is SQVTM, CDR2 ANQGSEA. This CDR3 has 13 residues. CDR3 residues: CSGLTSSVDTQYF. CDR3 coding DNA: TGCAGCGGACTGACTAGTTCGGTAGATACGCAGTATTTT.

The V gene is TRBV6-1, the J gene TRBJ2-5; possible D gene TRBD1, 5 bases. Trimming cost V 2 bases and J 4 bases, with 20 bases left between them. The CDR3 is 17 amino acids. The germline CDR1 and CDR2 sequences are MNHNS and SASEGT. CDR3 loop: CASSEPEWVAGPETQYF. CDR3 sequence (DNA): TGTGCCAGCAGTGAACCCGAATGGGTAGCAGGGCCAGAGACCCAGTACTTC.

The V call is TRBV19, the J call TRBJ1-5; 9 nucleotides align to TRBD1. Germline values: CDR1 LNHDA, CDR2 SQIVND (reference sequence). V lost 3 bases, J lost 5 bases, and 5 bases stayed unmatched. There are 15 residues in the CDR3. This CDR3 is CASSIDRGKHQPQHF. Written as DNA, the CDR3 is TGTGCCAGTAGTATCGACAGGGGGAAGCATCAGCCCCAGCATTTT.

The J gene is TRBJ1-1, the V gene TRBV29-1; possible D gene TRBD1, 5 bases. The germline V gene encodes CDR1 SQVTM and CDR2 ANQGSEA. There are 14 residues in the CDR3. The V gene lost 3 bases and the J gene lost 1 base, with 12 bases spanning the gap. For the CDR3, the DNA is TGCAGCGTTGATGCCGGCGGGGCGAACACTGAAGCTTTCTTT. Its protein product is CSVDAGGANTEAFF.

This sequence joins TRBV5-1 and TRBJ2-5, with a tentative D call TRBD2 (6 bases). CDR3 length equals 15 residues. Germline loops: CDR1 SGHRS, CDR2 YFSETQ. The ends were cut back, 2 bases at V and 3 bases at J, with 14 bases in the middle. DNA for the CDR3: TGCGCCAGCAGCTTCTCCGGGAGAGGGGAAGAGACCCAGTACTTC. Its protein product is CASSFSGRGEETQYF.

This clone was observed once. V is TRBV28 and J is TRBJ2-4; perhaps TRBD2 as D (7 bases). Between the trimmed V and J ends, which lost 3 bases and 2 bases, there was a span of 11 bases. The CDR3 consists of 15 residues. Germline CDR1 is MDHEN and CDR2 is SYDVKM. CDR3 coding DNA: TGTGCCAGCAGTTTCGGCGGGGGCCCCAAAAACATTCAGTACTTC. Protein: CASSFGGGPKNIQYF. The variable domain in full, completed from reference TRBV28 and TRBJ2-4, reads DVKVTQSSRYLVKRTGEKVFLECVQDMDHENMFWYRQDPGLGLRLIYFSYDVKMKEKGDIPEGYSVSREKKERFSLILESASTNQTSMYLCASSFGGGPKNIQYFGAGTRLSVL.

The chain is built from TRBV29-1 and TRBJ1-2, with D uncertain. The CDR3 consists of 12 residues. Deletions cut 4 bases from V and 0 bases from J, with 6 bases between. Germline loops: CDR1 SQVTM, CDR2 ANQGSEA. This CDR3 reads CSVVTANYGYTF. The CDR3 DNA reads as TGCAGCGTTGTTACGGCTAACTATGGCTACACCTTC.